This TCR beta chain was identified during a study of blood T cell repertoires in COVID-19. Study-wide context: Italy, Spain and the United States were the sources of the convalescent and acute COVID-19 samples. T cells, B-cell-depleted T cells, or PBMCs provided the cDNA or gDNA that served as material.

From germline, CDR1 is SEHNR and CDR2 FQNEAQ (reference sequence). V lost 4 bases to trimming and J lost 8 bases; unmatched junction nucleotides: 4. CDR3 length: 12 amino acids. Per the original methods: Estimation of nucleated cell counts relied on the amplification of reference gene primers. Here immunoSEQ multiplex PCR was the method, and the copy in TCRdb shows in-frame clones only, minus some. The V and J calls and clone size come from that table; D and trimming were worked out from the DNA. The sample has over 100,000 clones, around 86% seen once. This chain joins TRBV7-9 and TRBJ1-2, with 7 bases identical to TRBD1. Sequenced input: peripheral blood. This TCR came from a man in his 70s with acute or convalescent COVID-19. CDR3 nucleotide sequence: TGTGCCAGCAGCTCCCAGGGGGGAGGCTACACCTTC. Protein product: CASSSQGGGYTF. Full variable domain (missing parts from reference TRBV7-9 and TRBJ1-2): DTGVSQNPRHKITKRGQNVTFRCDPISEHNRLYWYRQTLGQGPEFLTYFQNEAQLEKSRLLSDRFSAERPKGSFSTLEIQRTEQGDSAMYLCASSSQGGGYTFGSGTRLTVV.